What follows is one T cell receptor beta chain and its context. This sample stems from a study of blood T cell repertoires in COVID-19. Turning to the study itself: The study drew acute and convalescent COVID-19 samples from the United States, Italy and Spain. The cDNA or gDNA used as material had been derived from T cells, B-cell-depleted T cells, or PBMCs.

TCRdb keeps only in-frame clones here, not all; method: immunoSEQ multiplex PCR. The table records approximately 220,000 clones, 80% to 90% of them present only once. The trim removed 3 bases at V and 2 bases at J, leaving 1 base unmatched. Germline CDR1 MNHEY, CDR2 SMNVEV (reference sequence). The CDR3 consists of 13 residues. The V gene is TRBV27, the J gene TRBJ2-7, with TRBD1 matching over 7 bases. The TCR was taken from a woman between 65 and 79 years old with acute or convalescent COVID-19. Sequences were obtained from peripheral blood. The CDR3 reads CASSFQGAYEQYF. CDR3 DNA: TGTGCCAGCAGTTTCCAGGGGGCCTACGAGCAGTACTTC.